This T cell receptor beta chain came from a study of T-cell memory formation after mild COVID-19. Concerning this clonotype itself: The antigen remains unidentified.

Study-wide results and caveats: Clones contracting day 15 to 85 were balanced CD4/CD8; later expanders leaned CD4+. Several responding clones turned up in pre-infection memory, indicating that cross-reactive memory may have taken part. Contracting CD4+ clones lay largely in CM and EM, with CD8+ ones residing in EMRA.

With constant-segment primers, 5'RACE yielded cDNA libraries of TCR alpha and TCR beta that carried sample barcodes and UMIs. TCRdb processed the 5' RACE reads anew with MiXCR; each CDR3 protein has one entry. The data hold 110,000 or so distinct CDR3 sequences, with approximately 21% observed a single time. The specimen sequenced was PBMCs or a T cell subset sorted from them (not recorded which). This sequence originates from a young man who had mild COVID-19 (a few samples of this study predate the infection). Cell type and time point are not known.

CDR3 DNA: TGTGCCACCAGCAGAGAGAGGACTAGCTGGGAGACCCAGTACTTC. Protein: CATSRERTSWETQYF. The rearrangement links TRBV15 to TRBJ2-5, with TRBD2 matching over 8 bases. V lost 0 bases, J lost 5 bases, and 5 bases stayed unmatched. Germline CDR1 is LNHNV and CDR2 is YYDKDF (reference sequence). This CDR3 has 15 amino acids.